The T cell receptor (beta chain) described here comes from a study of blood T cells in healthy people across ages (dated by TCRdb to between 2015 and 2016). For context, the study as a whole: In model experiments, template switching captured about one uniquely barcoded TCR beta cDNA molecule for every two T cells. Using deep sequencing normalized with unique cDNA molecular identifiers, the study measured how TCR beta repertoire diversity changes with age. Donors were grouped into four age groups: young (average approximately 15 years), middle-aged (39), aged (around 60) and long-lived (approximately 78). The study analyzed two additional independent replicas of 1 million unique cDNA reads from the same blood draw for two donors, one aged 18 to 30 and one aged 80 or older.

With regard to this clonotype: The antigen this receptor binds is unknown. Per-base qualities were not stored, and no clone one base away is much larger.

The library was prepared using 5' RACE. The sequencer was an Illumina HiSeq 2500. The second PCR ran for about 6 to 12 cycles and used a J-beta primer mix along with a sample-barcoded 5' primer. A unique molecular identifier was introduced onto each TCR beta cDNA molecule by a template-switch 5' adaptor carrying 12 random nucleotides. Each sample yielded at least 3 million CDR3-containing paired-end reads. First-strand cDNA synthesis was performed from all RNA using the Mint cDNA synthesis kit, with priming by a TRBC-specific oligonucleotide. All cDNA was treated with uracil-DNA glycosylase and then went through a first 18-cycle PCR with the universal primers M1SS and BC2_uni_R. Under the source paper's analysis protocol: For normalization, 1 million high-quality reads were randomly selected from each sample, with every read carrying a distinct molecular identifier. Instead of being binned into consensus sequences, reads with shared molecular identifiers were discarded. MiTCR, with a Q25 quality threshold and the strictest error-elimination algorithm, was used for CDR3 identification, clonotype clustering and error correction. A nonparametric unseen species model using Euler transformation provided a lower-bound estimate of total TCR beta diversity. The public reads were run again by TCRdb, first through fastp at Q25 and then through MiXCR, and only productive beta chains were kept. CDR3 protein duplicates are merged, each entry listing the most common genes and DNA. It is TCRdb's table, rather than the study itself, that gives the V and J calls and clone size. Recorded for this sample are 750,000 or so distinct CDR3 sequences; 25% of them occurred a single time. 9.4% of the sample goes to the ten largest clones.

The donors were roughly 38 Caucasian individuals from Russia, aged roughly 6 to 100 years, who were systemically healthy. Ten milliliters of peripheral blood were drawn from each donor into EDTA-treated Vacutainer tubes. PBMCs were isolated by Ficoll-Paque density-gradient centrifugation, with at least 6 million obtained per sample. Total RNA was extracted from PBMCs with Trizol reagent, with at least 6 micrograms obtained per sample. Naive CD45RAhigh/CD27high T cell percentages were measured by flow cytometry on a PBMC aliquot from every donor. Overall study results and their limits: Estimates of total diversity based on one million sequenced T cells were regarded as lower bounds and as underestimates. Bulk unsorted PBMC profiling prevented conclusive comparison of naive and antigen-experienced compartments. Compared with the aged group, the long-lived group had more naive CD4+ T cells, fewer expanded clones and increased TCR diversity, a pattern suggesting age selection. As age increased, observed TCR beta diversity per million T cells dropped in a roughly linear way, and a significant reduction was already evident by age about 40. The percentage of naive T cells measured by flow cytometry correlated strongly with observed TCR beta diversity. Because the CMV infection status of the donors was unknown, age-related changes in expanded clonotypes may potentially have been confounded.

The CDR1 and CDR2 encoded by the germline V gene are SGHDT and YYEEEE. V loses 1 base, J loses 7 bases, and the germline ends lie 12 bases apart. The CDR3 runs 14 amino acids, cysteine and phenylalanine included. The sequence is cut down to CDR3 DNA, 42 bases in frame from base 1. These same data were also listed under a study on T cells of mothers and their children. As that second paper reports: Nine systemically healthy Caucasian individuals, comprising three mothers and their six children, were included as donors. cDNA synthesis consumed the entire amount of extracted RNA, loaded at approximately 1.6 ug RNA in each 15 ul reaction. In the second PCR, the M1S primer added sample barcodes and 2-4 random nucleotides. Over 9 million TCR beta CDR3 reads came from each mother, compared with a few million reads from each child. TCR recombination output is similarly shaped by thymic selection in related and unrelated pairs, with a minor effect exerted by inherited differences. Related mother-child pairs always showed normalized repertoire overlap that was slightly higher than in unrelated mother-child pairs, though the difference was never significant. No persistent microchimeric T cell clones were found, with a detection sensitivity of 85 to 100 clones per million clonotypes. Deep NGS was used in the study to compare the TCR beta repertoires of mothers and children and to look for features that separate related mother-child pairs from unrelated individuals. On average, the children were roughly 11 +/- 4 years old, while the mothers were about 40 +/- 4 years old. Libraries were sequenced on Illumina HiSeq 2000 with 100+100 nt paired-end reads after adapter ligation with NEBNext reagents. To prevent cross-contamination, the mother and child libraries were prepared a month apart and were sequenced in separate runs. For each donor, between about 450,000 and 2,300,000 distinct TCR beta clonotypes were identified. Naive TCR beta clonotypes were estimated from low-frequency clonotypes matched to each donor's FACS-determined naive share, without sorting.

This receptor was obtained from a boy aged 5 to 17 in good health. The V and J genes are TRBV5-6 and TRBJ2-1; the D gene is perhaps TRBD2, on 6 matching bases. Sequences were obtained from blood. The CDR3 here reads CASSLRERMNEQFF. In nucleotide form, the sequence is TGTGCCAGCAGCTTGCGGGAGAGAATGAATGAGCAGTTCTTC.